What follows describes a single T cell receptor (beta chain). Its antigen is currently unknown. PCR used 60 Vbeta primers and 13 Jbeta primers. Data came from immunoSEQ multiplex PCR; TCRdb stores just in-frame clones and leaves some out. Of under 140,000 clones listed, about 86% were seen once; the top ten hold around 2%. Germline CDR1 MNHEY, CDR2 SVGAGI. CDR3 length equals 13 residues. The V end was cut by 2 bases, the J end by 10 bases, with 9 bases between. The entry originates in a study of cytomegalovirus exposure and HLA in healthy donors. Healthy individuals who donated bone marrow served as the donors. Whole-study results and caveats: When analyzed later, a missense DCLRE1C variant was found to be linked to TCR beta V- and J-gene trimming. Presence/absence analyses supposed approximately even sequencing depth among donors. There was a cluster of highly shared sequence variants that was likely a sequencing artifact.

The receptor was isolated from a man in his forties in good health and CMV-seronegative. The chain carries TRBV6-5 and TRBJ1-6; D gene uncertain. Sequenced: PBMCs. The CDR3 reads CASSYRRESPLHF. For the CDR3, the DNA is TGTGCCAGCAGTTACCGGCGGGAGTCACCCCTCCACTTT.